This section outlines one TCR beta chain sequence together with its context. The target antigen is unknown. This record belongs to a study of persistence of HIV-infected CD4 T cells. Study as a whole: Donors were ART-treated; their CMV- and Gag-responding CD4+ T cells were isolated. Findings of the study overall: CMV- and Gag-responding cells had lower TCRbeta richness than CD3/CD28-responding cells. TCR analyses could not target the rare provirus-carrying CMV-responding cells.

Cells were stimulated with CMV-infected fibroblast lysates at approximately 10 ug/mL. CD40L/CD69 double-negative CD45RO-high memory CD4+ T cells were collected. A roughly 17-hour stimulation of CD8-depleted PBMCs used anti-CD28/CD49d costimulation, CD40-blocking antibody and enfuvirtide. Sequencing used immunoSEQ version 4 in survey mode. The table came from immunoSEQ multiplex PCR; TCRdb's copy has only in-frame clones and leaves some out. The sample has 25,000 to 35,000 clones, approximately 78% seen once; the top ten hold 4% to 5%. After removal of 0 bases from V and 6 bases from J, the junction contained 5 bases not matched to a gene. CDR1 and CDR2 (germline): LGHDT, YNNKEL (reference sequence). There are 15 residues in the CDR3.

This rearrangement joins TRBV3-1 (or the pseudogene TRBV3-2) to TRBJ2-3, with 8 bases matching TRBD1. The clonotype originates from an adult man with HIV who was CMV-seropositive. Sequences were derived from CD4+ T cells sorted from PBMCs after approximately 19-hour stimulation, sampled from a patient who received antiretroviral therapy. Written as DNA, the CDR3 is TGTGCCAGCAGCCAAGATAGCCAGGGGGCGGATACGCAGTATTTT. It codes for CASSQDSQGADTQYF.